This is a list of T cell receptor beta chains from one sample in a study of T-cell reconstitution after alpha-beta-depleted transplantation in children. TCRdb fed the PCR reads into MiXCR, producing one record per CDR3 protein. The repertoire holds approximately 640,000 distinct CDR3 sequences, with over 15% as singletons. Material: PBMCs from the stem cell graft donor, obtained from the stem cell graft. The source is a human donor who donated a stem cell graft to a child with acute myeloid leukemia. Each CDR3 is given with its conserved first and last residue. Fields, in order: J gene, V gene, CDR3 protein.

>TRBJ1-6|TRBV6-5
CASSYWGSPLHF
>TRBJ2-3|TRBV7-2
CASSSSVTDTQYF
>TRBJ2-1|TRBV5-1
CASSRDGTDYNEQFF
>TRBJ1-6|TRBV6-5
CASSLTPGTGLSNSPLHF
>TRBJ2-3|TRBV6-5
CASSYSGLARSDTQYF
>TRBJ1-1|TRBV7-9
CASSSGQRGTEAFF
>TRBJ2-1|TRBV7-8
CASSPTSGDYNEQFF
>TRBJ2-7|TRBV29-1
CSVEDLGTGGRYEQYF
>TRBJ2-3|TRBV20-1
CCARDRRQEGLDTQYF
>TRBJ1-2|TRBV12-3/TRBV12-4
CASGQGRTYDLNYGYTF
>TRBJ2-7|TRBV30
CAWSNGGPSYEQYF
>TRBJ2-1|TRBV6-2/TRBV6-3
CASSPSTSYNEQFF
>TRBJ1-6|TRBV20-1
CSAVKTGTGGNSPLHF
>TRBJ2-1|TRBV11-2
CATRMSGPQGEQFF
>TRBJ2-1|TRBV18
CASSPPRAGGPNEQFF
>TRBJ2-7|TRBV24-1
CATSDPITYEQYF
>TRBJ2-7|TRBV5-6
CASSPGSGGLREQYF
>TRBJ2-5|TRBV20-1
CSARSYSSTGIGETQYF
>TRBJ1-1|TRBV3-1
CASSFGTDPTKMNTEAFF
>TRBJ2-1|TRBV7-9
CASSEGGSEQFF
>TRBJ2-5|TRBV5-5
CASSLGVTQGYQETQYF
>TRBJ2-4|TRBV6-1
CASSPTAFEAKNIQYF
>TRBJ1-2|TRBV29-1
CSVKTGGAEGYTF
>TRBJ2-1|TRBV20-1
CSARALAGGPNEQFF